Listed below are T cell receptor beta chains from one sample, sequenced in a study of blood T cell repertoires in COVID-19. Profiled with immunoSEQ multiplex PCR; TCRdb holds only in-frame clones, not every one. The table has more than 250,000 clones, 87% seen once. The sequenced sample consisted of PBMCs or T cells enriched from blood (not recorded which). The receptors here all came from a woman between 25 and 40 years old who had recovered from COVID-19. Both conserved end residues are part of each CDR3. Fields, in order: D gene, V gene, J gene, clone size, CDR3 protein, CDR3 DNA. A D gene is named only where the DNA matches it firmly. For some rows the clone size is stated as once, few or many, or as a class when expanded; others skip it.

d_call: TRBD2; v_call: TRBV5-4; j_call: TRBJ2-3; clone_size: NA; cdr3_aa: CASSEGGPHTDTQYF; cdr3_nt: TGTGCCAGCAGCGAGGGAGGGCCCCACACAGATACGCAGTATTTT
d_call: NA; v_call: TRBV5-8; j_call: TRBJ2-5; clone_size: NA; cdr3_aa: CASSLSGVETQYF; cdr3_nt: TGTGCCAGCAGCTTGTCAGGGGTAGAGACCCAGTACTTC
d_call: NA; v_call: TRBV10-3; j_call: TRBJ1-1; clone_size: NA; cdr3_aa: CAISLQGPTEAFF; cdr3_nt: TGTGCCATCAGTTTACAGGGTCCCACTGAAGCTTTCTTT
d_call: NA; v_call: TRBV6-5; j_call: TRBJ1-2; clone_size: NA; cdr3_aa: CASNRAGYDYTF; cdr3_nt: TGTGCCAGCAACAGGGCAGGCTATGACTACACCTTC
d_call: NA; v_call: TRBV27; j_call: TRBJ1-5; clone_size: NA; cdr3_aa: CASSFNPGQPQHF; cdr3_nt: TGTGCCAGCAGCTTTAACCCGGGTCAGCCCCAGCATTTT
d_call: TRBD1; v_call: TRBV7-9; j_call: TRBJ1-6; clone_size: NA; cdr3_aa: CASSYRGTGDSPLHF; cdr3_nt: TGTGCCAGCAGCTACAGGGGGACCGGGGATTCACCCCTCCACTTT
d_call: NA; v_call: TRBV4-1; j_call: TRBJ2-1; clone_size: NA; cdr3_aa: CASSQGKGPEGGNEQFF; cdr3_nt: TGCGCCAGCAGCCAAGGAAAAGGGCCTGAGGGTGGGAATGAGCAGTTCTTC
d_call: NA; v_call: TRBV11-1; j_call: TRBJ1-4; clone_size: NA; cdr3_aa: CASSLESDRGEKLFF; cdr3_nt: TGTGCCAGCAGCTTAGAATCGGACCGGGGGGAAAAACTGTTTTTT
d_call: NA; v_call: TRBV21-1; j_call: TRBJ2-2; clone_size: NA; cdr3_aa: CASSNESERTGELFF; cdr3_nt: TGTGCCAGCAGCAATGAGTCTGAGCGCACCGGGGAGCTGTTTTTT
d_call: NA; v_call: TRBV25-1; j_call: TRBJ2-6; clone_size: NA; cdr3_aa: CASSDPQGTGANVLTF; cdr3_nt: TGTGCCAGCAGTGACCCGCAGGGTACTGGGGCCAACGTCCTGACTTTC
d_call: NA; v_call: TRBV6-2/TRBV6-3; j_call: TRBJ1-6; clone_size: NA; cdr3_aa: CASSFSTRSSYNSPLHF; cdr3_nt: TGTGCCAGCAGTTTCTCCACGCGGAGCTCCTATAATTCACCCCTCCACTTT
d_call: NA; v_call: TRBV2; j_call: TRBJ1-2; clone_size: few; cdr3_aa: CASKAGDGYTF; cdr3_nt: TGTGCCAGCAAGGCAGGGGATGGCTACACCTTC
d_call: TRBD2; v_call: TRBV4-2; j_call: TRBJ2-2; clone_size: NA; cdr3_aa: CASSQERGAGELFF; cdr3_nt: TGTGCCAGCAGCCAAGAGCGGGGGGCCGGGGAGCTGTTTTTT
d_call: NA; v_call: TRBV20-1; j_call: TRBJ2-1; clone_size: NA; cdr3_aa: CSAKHNEQFF; cdr3_nt: TGCAGTGCTAAGCACAATGAGCAGTTCTTC
d_call: NA; v_call: TRBV7-9; j_call: TRBJ2-1; clone_size: NA; cdr3_aa: CASSPTENNEQFF; cdr3_nt: TGTGCCAGCAGCCCGACAGAAAACAATGAGCAGTTCTTC
d_call: NA; v_call: TRBV30; j_call: TRBJ1-6; clone_size: NA; cdr3_aa: CAWDGGHNSPLHF; cdr3_nt: TGTGCCTGGGACGGGGGGCACAATTCACCCCTCCACTTT
d_call: NA; v_call: TRBV29-1; j_call: TRBJ2-1; clone_size: NA; cdr3_aa: CSVDRVGYNEQFF; cdr3_nt: TGCAGCGTTGACAGGGTAGGGTACAATGAGCAGTTCTTC
d_call: NA; v_call: TRBV6-6; j_call: TRBJ2-7; clone_size: NA; cdr3_aa: CASSYSRGDEQYF; cdr3_nt: TGTGCCAGCAGTTACTCCAGGGGAGACGAGCAGTACTTC
d_call: TRBD1; v_call: TRBV27; j_call: TRBJ2-2; clone_size: NA; cdr3_aa: CASSFLPPVTGATGELFF; cdr3_nt: TGTGCCAGCAGTTTTTTGCCACCGGTGACAGGGGCCACCGGGGAGCTGTTTTTT
d_call: NA; v_call: TRBV4-3; j_call: TRBJ2-7; clone_size: NA; cdr3_aa: CASSQGHQAYEQYF; cdr3_nt: TGCGCCAGCAGCCAAGGCCACCAGGCCTACGAGCAGTACTTC
d_call: TRBD2; v_call: TRBV7-3; j_call: TRBJ2-7; clone_size: once; cdr3_aa: CASSEHGRAYEQYF; cdr3_nt: TGTGCCAGCAGCGAGCATGGGAGGGCCTACGAGCAGTACTTC
d_call: TRBD2; v_call: TRBV14; j_call: TRBJ2-7; clone_size: NA; cdr3_aa: CASSHERGGLHEQYF; cdr3_nt: TGTGCCAGCAGCCACGAGCGGGGGGGCCTCCACGAGCAGTACTTC
d_call: NA; v_call: TRBV21-1; j_call: TRBJ2-7; clone_size: NA; cdr3_aa: CASSKGDGGRGQEQYF; cdr3_nt: TGTGCCAGCAGCAAAGGAGACGGGGGAAGGGGTCAAGAGCAGTACTTC
d_call: TRBD2; v_call: TRBV5-4; j_call: TRBJ2-1; clone_size: NA; cdr3_aa: CASSIPGLAGIYEQFF; cdr3_nt: TGTGCCAGCAGCATCCCGGGACTAGCGGGTATATATGAGCAGTTCTTC
d_call: NA; v_call: TRBV3-1/TRBV3-2; j_call: TRBJ1-2; clone_size: NA; cdr3_aa: CASAGVNYGYTF; cdr3_nt: TGTGCCAGCGCCGGGGTTAACTATGGCTACACCTTC
d_call: TRBD1; v_call: TRBV19; j_call: TRBJ1-5; clone_size: NA; cdr3_aa: CASRTGWNSNQPQHF; cdr3_nt: TGTGCCAGTAGGACAGGGTGGAATAGCAATCAGCCCCAGCATTTT
d_call: NA; v_call: TRBV29-1; j_call: TRBJ2-3; clone_size: NA; cdr3_aa: CSVGEPNIDTQYF; cdr3_nt: TGCAGCGTTGGGGAGCCAAATATAGATACGCAGTATTTT
d_call: TRBD1; v_call: TRBV5-1; j_call: TRBJ2-7; clone_size: NA; cdr3_aa: CASSLGRGFSYEQYF; cdr3_nt: TGCGCCAGCAGCTTGGGCAGGGGGTTTTCATACGAGCAGTACTTC
d_call: NA; v_call: TRBV2; j_call: TRBJ1-1; clone_size: NA; cdr3_aa: CARTHQNTEAFF; cdr3_nt: TGTGCCAGAACTCACCAGAACACTGAAGCTTTCTTT
d_call: NA; v_call: TRBV10-2; j_call: TRBJ2-7; clone_size: NA; cdr3_aa: CASSDRRGEQYF; cdr3_nt: TGCGCCAGCAGTGATCGAAGAGGCGAGCAGTACTTC
d_call: NA; v_call: TRBV4-1; j_call: TRBJ1-4; clone_size: NA; cdr3_aa: CASSQGSGRGLSNEKLFF; cdr3_nt: TGCGCCAGCAGCCAAGGATCAGGCAGGGGCCTCTCTAATGAAAAACTGTTTTTT
d_call: TRBD2; v_call: TRBV28; j_call: TRBJ2-2; clone_size: NA; cdr3_aa: CASSFWRGAPGELFF; cdr3_nt: TGTGCCAGCAGTTTCTGGCGGGGGGCCCCCGGGGAGCTGTTTTTT
d_call: NA; v_call: TRBV10-3; j_call: TRBJ2-7; clone_size: NA; cdr3_aa: CAIRLGDEQYF; cdr3_nt: TGTGCCATCAGACTAGGCGACGAGCAGTACTTC
d_call: TRBD2; v_call: TRBV3-1/TRBV3-2; j_call: TRBJ2-5; clone_size: NA; cdr3_aa: CASSQSSGGTGETQYF; cdr3_nt: TGTGCCAGCAGCCAGTCTAGCGGGGGCACCGGGGAGACCCAGTACTTC
d_call: NA; v_call: TRBV28; j_call: TRBJ1-2; clone_size: NA; cdr3_aa: CASSLRGIQYGYTF; cdr3_nt: TGTGCCAGCAGTTTGAGAGGGATACAATATGGCTACACCTTC
d_call: TRBD1; v_call: TRBV30; j_call: TRBJ2-7; clone_size: NA; cdr3_aa: CAWSEVRGFEQYF; cdr3_nt: TGTGCCTGGAGTGAGGTCAGGGGGTTCGAGCAGTACTTC
d_call: TRBD2; v_call: TRBV11-1; j_call: TRBJ2-2; clone_size: NA; cdr3_aa: CASRLLTSANTGELFF; cdr3_nt: TGTGCCAGCAGGCTTTTAACTAGCGCGAACACCGGGGAGCTGTTTTTT
d_call: TRBD2; v_call: TRBV2; j_call: TRBJ2-7; clone_size: NA; cdr3_aa: CASSYPSGDEQYF; cdr3_nt: TGTGCCAGCAGTTATCCTAGCGGGGACGAGCAGTACTTC
d_call: TRBD1; v_call: TRBV5-1; j_call: TRBJ2-7; clone_size: NA; cdr3_aa: CASSLGGTGLYEQYF; cdr3_nt: TGCGCCAGCAGCTTGGGAGGGACAGGGTTGTACGAGCAGTACTTC
d_call: NA; v_call: TRBV5-1; j_call: TRBJ2-5; clone_size: NA; cdr3_aa: CASSFISDQETQYF; cdr3_nt: TGCGCCAGCAGCTTTATTTCAGACCAAGAGACCCAGTACTTC
d_call: TRBD1; v_call: TRBV14; j_call: TRBJ1-4; clone_size: NA; cdr3_aa: CASSQGPQGAVNEKLFF; cdr3_nt: TGTGCCAGCAGCCAAGGACCGCAGGGGGCGGTTAATGAAAAACTGTTTTTT
d_call: TRBD1; v_call: TRBV5-1; j_call: TRBJ2-7; clone_size: NA; cdr3_aa: CASSLVMGQGSSYEQYF; cdr3_nt: TGCGCCAGCAGCTTGGTTATGGGACAGGGGTCCTCCTACGAGCAGTACTTC
d_call: NA; v_call: TRBV7-9; j_call: TRBJ1-5; clone_size: NA; cdr3_aa: CASSWGRDQPQHF; cdr3_nt: TGTGCCAGCAGTTGGGGGCGAGATCAGCCCCAGCATTTT
d_call: NA; v_call: TRBV29-1; j_call: TRBJ2-7; clone_size: once; cdr3_aa: CSVGLLYEQYF; cdr3_nt: TGCAGCGTTGGGCTTTTGTACGAGCAGTACTTC
d_call: NA; v_call: TRBV4-2; j_call: TRBJ2-7; clone_size: NA; cdr3_aa: CASSQEQLLEQYF; cdr3_nt: TGTGCCAGCAGCCAGGAACAGCTCCTGGAGCAGTACTTC
d_call: NA; v_call: TRBV19; j_call: TRBJ2-5; clone_size: NA; cdr3_aa: CASSLAETQYF; cdr3_nt: TGTGCCAGTAGTTTGGCAGAGACCCAGTACTTC
d_call: NA; v_call: TRBV12-3/TRBV12-4; j_call: TRBJ1-2; clone_size: NA; cdr3_aa: CASSLGAAYGYTF; cdr3_nt: TGTGCCAGCAGTTTGGGGGCAGCCTATGGCTACACCTTC
d_call: TRBD1; v_call: TRBV5-1; j_call: TRBJ1-1; clone_size: once; cdr3_aa: CASRSKPGQYTEAFF; cdr3_nt: TGCGCCAGCCGCAGTAAACCGGGACAGTACACTGAAGCTTTCTTT
d_call: NA; v_call: TRBV3-1/TRBV3-2; j_call: TRBJ1-3; clone_size: NA; cdr3_aa: CASSQVASGSGNTIYF; cdr3_nt: TGTGCCAGCAGCCAAGTCGCGTCGGGGTCTGGAAACACCATATATTTT
d_call: NA; v_call: TRBV2; j_call: TRBJ1-1; clone_size: NA; cdr3_aa: CASSVLWGNTEAFF; cdr3_nt: TGTGCCAGCAGTGTATTATGGGGCAACACTGAAGCTTTCTTT
d_call: NA; v_call: TRBV5-4; j_call: TRBJ1-2; clone_size: NA; cdr3_aa: CASSLPQGSYGYTF; cdr3_nt: TGTGCCAGCAGCTTGCCCCAGGGTTCCTATGGCTACACCTTC
d_call: NA; v_call: TRBV6-1; j_call: TRBJ1-2; clone_size: NA; cdr3_aa: CASSDDDFLRGYTF; cdr3_nt: TGTGCCAGCAGTGACGACGACTTTTTGAGAGGCTACACCTTC